This TCR beta chain was profiled in a study of blood T cell repertoires in COVID-19. Enrolment of Seattle patients took place during active infection, and they were followed longitudinally. Germline-derived CDR1 and CDR2 are MGHRA and YSYEKL. This CDR3 contains 14 residues. V dropped 1 base and J dropped 9 bases, with 13 bases sitting between them. The protocol was immunoSEQ multiplex PCR, while the TCRdb copy is restricted to in-frame clones and leaves out a portion. The data hold about 300,000 clones, with about 90% observed a single time. The chain joins TRBV4-1 to TRBJ1-5; the D is unclear. The TCR comes from a woman between 25 and 40 years old with COVID-19, enrolled during active disease. Sequenced: peripheral blood. The CDR3 here is CASSQVAGRRPQHF. The CDR3 bases are TGCGCCAGCAGCCAAGTGGCTGGGAGGAGGCCCCAGCATTTT.